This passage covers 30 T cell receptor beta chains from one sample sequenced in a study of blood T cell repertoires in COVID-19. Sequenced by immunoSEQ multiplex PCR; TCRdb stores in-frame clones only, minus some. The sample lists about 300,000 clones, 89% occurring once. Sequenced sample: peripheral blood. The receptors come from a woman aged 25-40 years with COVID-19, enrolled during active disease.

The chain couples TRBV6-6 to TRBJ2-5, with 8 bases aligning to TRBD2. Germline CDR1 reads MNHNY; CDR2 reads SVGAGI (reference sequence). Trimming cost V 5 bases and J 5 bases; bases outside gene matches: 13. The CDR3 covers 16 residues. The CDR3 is CASSAWGGGLLETQYF. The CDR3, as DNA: TGTGCCAGCAGTGCTTGGGGCGGGGGGCTCCTGGAGACCCAGTACTTC.

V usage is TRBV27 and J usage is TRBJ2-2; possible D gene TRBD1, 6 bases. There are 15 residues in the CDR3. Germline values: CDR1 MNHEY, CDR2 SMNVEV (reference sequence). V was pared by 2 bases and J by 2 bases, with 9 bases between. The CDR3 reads CASSLIRGNTGELFF. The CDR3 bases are TGTGCCAGCAGTTTAATCAGGGGAAACACCGGGGAGCTGTTTTTT.

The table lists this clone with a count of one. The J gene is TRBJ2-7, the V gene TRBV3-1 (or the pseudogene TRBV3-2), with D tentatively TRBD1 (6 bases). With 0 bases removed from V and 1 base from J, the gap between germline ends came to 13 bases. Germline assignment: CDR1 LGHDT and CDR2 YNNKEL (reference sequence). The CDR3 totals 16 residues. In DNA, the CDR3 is TGTGCCAGCAGCCAAGAGCTCAGGGGCGGTTCCTACGAGCAGTACGTC. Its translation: CASSQELRGGSYEQYV.

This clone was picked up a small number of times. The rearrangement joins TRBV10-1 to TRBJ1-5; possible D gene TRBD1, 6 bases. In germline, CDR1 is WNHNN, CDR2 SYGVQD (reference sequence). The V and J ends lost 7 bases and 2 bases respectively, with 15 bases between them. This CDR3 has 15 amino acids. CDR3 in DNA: TGCGCCAGCACCATCCAGGGGCTTCGCAATCAGCCCCAGCATTTT. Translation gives CASTIQGLRNQPQHF.

CDR3 sequence reads: CASTAASGGWGTQYF. In nucleotides, the CDR3 is TGTGCCAGCACCGCGGCTAGCGGGGGGTGGGGGACCCAGTACTTC. The chain has TRBV28 and TRBJ2-5; 11 nucleotides align to TRBD2. This CDR3 is 15 amino acids long. Trimming at V came to 7 bases and at J to 7 bases, leaving 11 bases not matched to a gene. CDR1 and CDR2 (germline): MDHEN, SYDVKM.

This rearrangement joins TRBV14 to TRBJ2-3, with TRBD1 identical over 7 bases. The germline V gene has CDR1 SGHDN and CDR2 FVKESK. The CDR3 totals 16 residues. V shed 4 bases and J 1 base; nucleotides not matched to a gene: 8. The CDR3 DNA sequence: TGTGCCAGCAGCCTATTGACAGGGAGTGGCACAGATACGCAGTATTTT. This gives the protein CASSLLTGSGTDTQYF. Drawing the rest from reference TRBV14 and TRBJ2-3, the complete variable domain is EAGVTQFPSHSVIEKGQTVTLRCDPISGHDNLYWYRRVMGKEIKFLLHFVKESKQDESGMPNNRFLAERTGGTYSTLKVQPAELEDSGVYFCASSLLTGSGTDTQYFGPGTRLTVL.

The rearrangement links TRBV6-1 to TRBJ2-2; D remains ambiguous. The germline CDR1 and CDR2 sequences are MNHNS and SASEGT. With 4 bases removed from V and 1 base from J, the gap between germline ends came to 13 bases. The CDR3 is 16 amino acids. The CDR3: CASSVWVERNTGELFF. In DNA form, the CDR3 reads TGTGCCAGCAGTGTTTGGGTGGAGCGGAACACCGGGGAGCTGTTTTTT.

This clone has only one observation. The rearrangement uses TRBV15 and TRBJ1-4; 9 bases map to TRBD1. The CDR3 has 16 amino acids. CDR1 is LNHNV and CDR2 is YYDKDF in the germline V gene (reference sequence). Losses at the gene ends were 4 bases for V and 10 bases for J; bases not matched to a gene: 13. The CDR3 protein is CATSNSKPRTGAKLFF. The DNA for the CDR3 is TGTGCCACCAGCAACTCGAAACCTAGGACAGGGGCAAAACTGTTTTTT.

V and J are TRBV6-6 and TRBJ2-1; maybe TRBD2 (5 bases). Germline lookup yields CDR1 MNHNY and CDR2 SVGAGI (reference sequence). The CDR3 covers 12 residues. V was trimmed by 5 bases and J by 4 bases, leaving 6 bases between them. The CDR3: CASSPGYNEQFF. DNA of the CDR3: TGTGCCAGCAGTCCGGGATACAATGAGCAGTTCTTC.

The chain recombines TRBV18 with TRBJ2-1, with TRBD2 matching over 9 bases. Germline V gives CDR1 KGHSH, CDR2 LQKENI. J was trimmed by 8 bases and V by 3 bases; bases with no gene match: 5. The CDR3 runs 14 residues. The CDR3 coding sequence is TGTGCCAGCTCACCGCGGGGGGGCAGATATGAGCAGTTCTTC. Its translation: CASSPRGGRYEQFF. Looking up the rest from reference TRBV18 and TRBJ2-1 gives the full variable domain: NAGVMQNPRHLVRRRGQEARLRCSPMKGHSHVYWYRQLPEEGLKFMVYLQKENIIDESGMPKERFSAEFPKEGPSILRIQQVVRGDSAAYFCASSPRGGRYEQFFGPGTRLTVL.

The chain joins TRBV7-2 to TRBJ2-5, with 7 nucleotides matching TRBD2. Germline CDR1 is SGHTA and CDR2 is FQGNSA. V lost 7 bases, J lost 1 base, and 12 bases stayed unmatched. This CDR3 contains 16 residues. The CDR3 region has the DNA TGTGCCAGCACATGGGATCTAGCGGAAACCCAAGAGACCCAGTACTTC. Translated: CASTWDLAETQETQYF.

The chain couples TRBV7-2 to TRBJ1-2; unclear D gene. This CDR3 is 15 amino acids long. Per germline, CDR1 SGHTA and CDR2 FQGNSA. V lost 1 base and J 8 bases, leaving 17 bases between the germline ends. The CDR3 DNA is TGTGCCAGCAGCTTAGAGCTTTCCCGCGGTGGGGGCTACACCTTC. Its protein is CASSLELSRGGGYTF.

This CDR3 reads CASSVGTGVAGNTIYF. The CDR3 DNA reads TGCGCCAGCAGCGTCGGGACAGGGGTTGCTGGAAACACCATATATTTT. The chain uses TRBV5-1 and TRBJ1-3; 10 positions agree with TRBD1. CDR3 length equals 16 residues. Per the germline V gene, CDR1 is SGHRS and CDR2 is YFSETQ. Unmatched junction bases numbered 6, after V lost 4 bases and J lost 2 bases.

CDR3 region: CASSVGQGLNQPQHF. In DNA form, the CDR3 reads TGTGCCAGCAGCGTAGGACAGGGCCTCAATCAGCCCCAGCATTTT. V usage is TRBV9 and J usage is TRBJ1-5; the match to TRBD1 covers 7 bases. This CDR3 region has 15 residues. Looked up from germline, CDR1 is SGDLS and CDR2 is YYNGEE. Trimming took 0 bases from V and 3 from J; bases not matched to a gene: 3.

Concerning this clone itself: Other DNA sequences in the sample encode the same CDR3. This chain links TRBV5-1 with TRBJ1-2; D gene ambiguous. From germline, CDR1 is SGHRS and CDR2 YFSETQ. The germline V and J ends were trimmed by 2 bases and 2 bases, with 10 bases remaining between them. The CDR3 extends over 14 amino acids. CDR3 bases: TGCGCCAGCAGCTTAGGTGGAGCAAACTATGGCTACACCTTC. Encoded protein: CASSLGGANYGYTF.

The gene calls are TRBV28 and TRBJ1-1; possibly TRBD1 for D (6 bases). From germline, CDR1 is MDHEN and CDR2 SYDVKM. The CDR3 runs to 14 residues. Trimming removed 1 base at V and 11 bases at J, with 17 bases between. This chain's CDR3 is CASSLSDSGQWAFF. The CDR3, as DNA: TGTGCCAGCAGTTTATCGGACTCCGGACAGTGGGCTTTCTTT.

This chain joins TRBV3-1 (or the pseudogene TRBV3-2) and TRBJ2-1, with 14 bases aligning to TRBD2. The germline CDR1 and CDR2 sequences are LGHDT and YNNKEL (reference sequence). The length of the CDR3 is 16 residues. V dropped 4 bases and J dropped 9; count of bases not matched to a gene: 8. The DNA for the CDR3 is TGTGCCAGCAGCCTCTCGGGGACTAGCGGGGGCCGTGAGCAGTTCTTC. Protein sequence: CASSLSGTSGGREQFF.

CDR3 loop: CASSLVNNYGYTF. CDR3 bases: TGTGCCAGCAGCTTAGTAAATAACTATGGCTACACCTTC. The chain uses TRBV11-2 and TRBJ1-2; D ambiguous. This CDR3 contains 13 residues. Trimming removed 1 base from V and 1 base from J, with 4 bases in between. Germline loops: CDR1 SGHAT, CDR2 FQNNGV.

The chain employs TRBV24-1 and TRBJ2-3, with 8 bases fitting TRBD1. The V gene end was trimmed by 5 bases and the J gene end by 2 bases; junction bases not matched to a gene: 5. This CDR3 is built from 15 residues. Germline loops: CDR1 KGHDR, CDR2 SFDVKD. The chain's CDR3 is CATSGRGPSTDTQYF. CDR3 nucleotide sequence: TGTGCCACCAGTGGCAGGGGGCCGTCCACAGATACGCAGTATTTT.

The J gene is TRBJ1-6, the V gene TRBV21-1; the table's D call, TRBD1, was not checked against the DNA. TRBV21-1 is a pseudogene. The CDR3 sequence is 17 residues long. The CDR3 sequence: CASSSPRDRLLRSPLHF. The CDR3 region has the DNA TGTGCCAGCAGCTCCCCCCGGGACAGACTCCTTAGATCACCCCTCCACTTT.

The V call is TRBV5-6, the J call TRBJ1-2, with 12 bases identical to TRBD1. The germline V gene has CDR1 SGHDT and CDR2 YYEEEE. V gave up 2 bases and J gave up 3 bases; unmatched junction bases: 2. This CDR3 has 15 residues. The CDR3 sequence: CASSFRDRGHYGYTF. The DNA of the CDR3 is TGTGCCAGCAGCTTCCGGGACAGGGGGCACTATGGCTACACCTTC.

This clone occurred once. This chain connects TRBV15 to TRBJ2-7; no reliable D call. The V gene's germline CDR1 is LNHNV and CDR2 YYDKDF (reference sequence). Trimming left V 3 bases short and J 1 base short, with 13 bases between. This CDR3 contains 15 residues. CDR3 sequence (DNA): TGTGCCACCAGCAGGATCCCGACTGATTCCTACGAGCAGTACGTC. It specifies CATSRIPTDSYEQYV.

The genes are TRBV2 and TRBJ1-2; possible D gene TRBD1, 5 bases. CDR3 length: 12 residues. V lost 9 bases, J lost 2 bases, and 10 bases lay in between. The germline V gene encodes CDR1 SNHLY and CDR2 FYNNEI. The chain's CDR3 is CAREDRNYGYTF. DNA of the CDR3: TGTGCCAGGGAAGACAGAAACTATGGCTACACCTTC.

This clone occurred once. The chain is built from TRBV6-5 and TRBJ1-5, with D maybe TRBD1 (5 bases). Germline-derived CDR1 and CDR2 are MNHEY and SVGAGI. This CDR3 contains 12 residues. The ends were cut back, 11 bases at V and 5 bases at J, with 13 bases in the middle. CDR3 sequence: CASGPGDQPQHF. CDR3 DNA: TGTGCCTCAGGGCCGGGCGATCAGCCCCAGCATTTT.

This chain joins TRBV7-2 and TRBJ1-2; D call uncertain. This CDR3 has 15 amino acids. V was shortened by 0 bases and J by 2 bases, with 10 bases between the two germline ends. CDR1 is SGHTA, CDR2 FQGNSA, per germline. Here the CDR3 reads CASSLARGTNYGYTF. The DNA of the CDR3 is TGTGCCAGCAGCTTAGCGCGGGGAACCAACTATGGCTACACCTTC.

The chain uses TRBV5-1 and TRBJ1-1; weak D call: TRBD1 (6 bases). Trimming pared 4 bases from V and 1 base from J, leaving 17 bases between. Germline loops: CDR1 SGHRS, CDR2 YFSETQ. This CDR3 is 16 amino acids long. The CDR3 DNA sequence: TGCGCCAGCAGCATTGGATGGGGGCCCGAGAACACTGAAGCTTTCTTT. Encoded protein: CASSIGWGPENTEAFF. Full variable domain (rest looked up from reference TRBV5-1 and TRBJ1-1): KAGVTQTPRYLIKTRGQQVTLSCSPISGHRSVSWYQQTPGQGLQFLFEYFSETQRNKGNFPGRFSGRQFSNSRSEMNVSTLELGDSALYLCASSIGWGPENTEAFFGQGTRLTVV.

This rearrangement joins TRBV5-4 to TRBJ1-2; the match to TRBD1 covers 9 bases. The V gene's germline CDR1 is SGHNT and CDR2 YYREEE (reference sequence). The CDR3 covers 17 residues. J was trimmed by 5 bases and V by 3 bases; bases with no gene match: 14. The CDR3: CASSSVPGQGRTYGYTF. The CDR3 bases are TGTGCCAGCAGCTCCGTCCCGGGACAGGGTAGGACTTATGGCTACACCTTC.

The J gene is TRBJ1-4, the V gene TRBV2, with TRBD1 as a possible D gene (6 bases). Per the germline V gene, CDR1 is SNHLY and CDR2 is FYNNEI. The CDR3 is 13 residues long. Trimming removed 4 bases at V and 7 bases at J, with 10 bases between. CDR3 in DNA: TGTGCCAGCAGTGTGGGGGGGCGTGAAAAACTGTTTTTT. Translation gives CASSVGGREKLFF.

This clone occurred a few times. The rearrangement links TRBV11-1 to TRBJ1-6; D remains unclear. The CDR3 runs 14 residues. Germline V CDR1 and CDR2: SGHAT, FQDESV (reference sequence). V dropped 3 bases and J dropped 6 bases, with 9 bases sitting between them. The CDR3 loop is CASSFPGSNSPLHF. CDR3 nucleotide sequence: TGTGCCAGCAGCTTCCCCGGGAGTAATTCACCCCTCCACTTT.

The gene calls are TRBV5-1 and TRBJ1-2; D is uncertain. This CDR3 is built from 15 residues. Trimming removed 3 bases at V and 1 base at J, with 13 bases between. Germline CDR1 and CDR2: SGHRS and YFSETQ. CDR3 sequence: CASSSGIGFNYGYTF. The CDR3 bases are TGCGCCAGCAGCTCGGGGATAGGGTTTAACTATGGCTACACCTTC.